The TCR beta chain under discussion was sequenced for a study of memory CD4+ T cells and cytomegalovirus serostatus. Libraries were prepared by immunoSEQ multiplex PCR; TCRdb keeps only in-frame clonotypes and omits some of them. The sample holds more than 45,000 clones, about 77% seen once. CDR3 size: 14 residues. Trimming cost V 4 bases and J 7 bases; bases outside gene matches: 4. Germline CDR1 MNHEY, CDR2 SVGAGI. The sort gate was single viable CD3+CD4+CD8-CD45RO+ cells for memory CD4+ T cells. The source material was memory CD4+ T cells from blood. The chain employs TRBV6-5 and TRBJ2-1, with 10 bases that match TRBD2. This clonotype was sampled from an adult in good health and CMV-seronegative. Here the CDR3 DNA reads TGTGCCAGCAGTTCCCCGACTAGCGGGAATGAGCAGTTCTTC. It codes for CASSSPTSGNEQFF.